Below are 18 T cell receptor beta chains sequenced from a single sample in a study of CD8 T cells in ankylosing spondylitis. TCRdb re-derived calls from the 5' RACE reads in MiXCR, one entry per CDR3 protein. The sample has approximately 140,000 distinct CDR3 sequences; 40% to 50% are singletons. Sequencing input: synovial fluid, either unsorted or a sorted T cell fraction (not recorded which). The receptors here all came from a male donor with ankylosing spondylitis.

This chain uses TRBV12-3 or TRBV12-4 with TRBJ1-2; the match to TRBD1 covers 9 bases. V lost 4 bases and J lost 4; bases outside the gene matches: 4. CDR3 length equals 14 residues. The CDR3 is CASSSPQGAYGYTF. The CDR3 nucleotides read TGTGCCAGCAGTTCTCCACAGGGGGCCTATGGCTACACCTTC.

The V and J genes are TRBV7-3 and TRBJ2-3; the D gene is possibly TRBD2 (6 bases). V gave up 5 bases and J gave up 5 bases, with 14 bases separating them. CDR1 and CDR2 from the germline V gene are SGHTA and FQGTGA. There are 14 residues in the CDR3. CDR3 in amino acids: CASSLRGSEDTQYF. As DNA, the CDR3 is TGTGCCAGCAGCCTTCGGGGGTCGGAAGATACGCAGTATTTT.

The CDR3 is CASNSRCRDTLSNQPQHF. In nucleotides, the CDR3 is TGTGCCAGCAACTCCCGATGTAGGGACACCTTGAGCAATCAGCCCCAGCATTTT. This sequence joins TRBV5-4 and TRBJ1-5; perhaps TRBD1 as D (6 bases). V lost 6 bases and J lost 1, with 23 bases in between. CDR3 length: 18 amino acids. Germline-derived CDR1 and CDR2 are SGHNT and YYREEE (reference sequence). Based on the CDR3 plus reference TRBV5-4 and TRBJ1-5, the full variable domain is ETGVTQSPTHLIKTRGQQVTLRCSSQSGHNTVSWYQQALGQGPQFIFQYYREEENGRGNFPPRFSGLQFPNYSSELNVNALELDDSALYLCASNSRCRDTLSNQPQHFGDGTRLSIL.

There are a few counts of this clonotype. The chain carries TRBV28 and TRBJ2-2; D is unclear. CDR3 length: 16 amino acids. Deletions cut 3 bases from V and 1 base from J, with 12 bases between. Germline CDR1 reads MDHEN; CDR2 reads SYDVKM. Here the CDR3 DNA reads TGTGCCAGCAGTTTTTGGCCCCGGCAGAACACCGGGGAGCTGTTTTTT. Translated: CASSFWPRQNTGELFF.

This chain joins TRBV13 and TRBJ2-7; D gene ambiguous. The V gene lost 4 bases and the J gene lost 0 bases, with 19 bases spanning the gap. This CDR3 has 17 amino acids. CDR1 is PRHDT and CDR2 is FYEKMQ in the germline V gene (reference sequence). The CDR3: CASSSPLTQPSSYEQYF. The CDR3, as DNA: TGTGCCAGCAGCTCACCCTTAACCCAGCCTAGCTCCTACGAGCAGTACTTC.

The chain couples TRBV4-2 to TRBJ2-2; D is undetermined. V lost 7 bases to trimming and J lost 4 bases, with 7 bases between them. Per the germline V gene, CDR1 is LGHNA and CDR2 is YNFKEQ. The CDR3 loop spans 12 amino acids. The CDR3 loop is CASTYTTGELFF. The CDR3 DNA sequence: TGTGCCAGCACCTATACCACCGGGGAGCTGTTTTTT.

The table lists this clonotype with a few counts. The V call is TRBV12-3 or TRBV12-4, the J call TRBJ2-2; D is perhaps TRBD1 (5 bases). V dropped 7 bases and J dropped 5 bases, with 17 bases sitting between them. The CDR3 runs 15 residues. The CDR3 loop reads CASIGRVSPTGELFF. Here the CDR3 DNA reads TGTGCCAGCATTGGCAGGGTCTCTCCGACCGGGGAGCTGTTTTTT.

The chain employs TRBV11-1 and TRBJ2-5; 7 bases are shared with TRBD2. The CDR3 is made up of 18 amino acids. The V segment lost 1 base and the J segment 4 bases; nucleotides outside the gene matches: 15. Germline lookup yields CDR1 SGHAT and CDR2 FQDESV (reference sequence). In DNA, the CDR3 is TGTGCCAGCAGCTTAGAATCCGCCGGGGGGTCAGGGAGAGAGACCCAGTACTTC. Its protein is CASSLESAGGSGRETQYF. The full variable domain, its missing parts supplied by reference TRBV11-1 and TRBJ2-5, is EAEVAQSPRYKITEKSQAVAFWCDPISGHATLYWYRQILGQGPELLVQFQDESVVDDSQLPKDRFSAERLKGVDSTLKIQPAELGDSAMYLCASSLESAGGSGRETQYFGPGTRLLVL.

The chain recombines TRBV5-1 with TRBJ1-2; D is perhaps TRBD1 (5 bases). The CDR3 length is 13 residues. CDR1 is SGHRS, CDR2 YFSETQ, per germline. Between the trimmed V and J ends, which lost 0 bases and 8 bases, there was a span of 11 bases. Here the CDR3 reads CASSLAAGGGYTF. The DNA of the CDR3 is TGCGCCAGCAGCTTGGCAGCCGGGGGAGGCTACACCTTC.

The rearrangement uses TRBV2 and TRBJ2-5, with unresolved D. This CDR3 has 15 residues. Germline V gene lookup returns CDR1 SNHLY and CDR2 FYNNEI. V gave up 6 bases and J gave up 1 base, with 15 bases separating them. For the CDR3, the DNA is TGTGCCAGCAGAGAATTCCCCTCCCCCCAAGAGACCCAGTACTTC. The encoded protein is CASREFPSPQETQYF.

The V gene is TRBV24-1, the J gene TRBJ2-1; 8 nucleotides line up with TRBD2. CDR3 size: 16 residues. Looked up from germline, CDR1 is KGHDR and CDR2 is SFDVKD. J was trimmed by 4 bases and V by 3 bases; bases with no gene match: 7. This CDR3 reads CATSDIKAGVYNEQFF. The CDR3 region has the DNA TGTGCCACCAGTGATATTAAAGCGGGGGTTTACAATGAGCAGTTCTTC.

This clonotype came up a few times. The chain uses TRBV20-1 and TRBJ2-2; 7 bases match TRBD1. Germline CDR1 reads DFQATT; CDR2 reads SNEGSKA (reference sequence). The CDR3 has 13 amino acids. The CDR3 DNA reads TGCCGTGGGAGACAGGGAAACACCGGGGAGCTGTTTTTT. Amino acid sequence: CRGRQGNTGELFF.

CDR3 sequence: CSARGSGALDTGELFF. Written as DNA, the CDR3 is TGCAGTGCTAGGGGCTCGGGGGCGCTGGACACCGGGGAGCTGTTTTTT. This sequence joins TRBV20-1 and TRBJ2-2; D is possibly TRBD1 or TRBD2 (6 bases each). The germline CDR1 and CDR2 sequences are DFQATT and SNEGSKA (reference sequence). Trimming left V 3 bases short and J 3 bases short, with 17 bases between. The length of the CDR3 is 16 residues.

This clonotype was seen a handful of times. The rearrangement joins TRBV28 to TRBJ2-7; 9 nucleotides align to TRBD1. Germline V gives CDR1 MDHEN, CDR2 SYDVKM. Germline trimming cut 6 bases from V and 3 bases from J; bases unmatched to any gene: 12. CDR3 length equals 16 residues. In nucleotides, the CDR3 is TGTGCCAGCAGCCGAAGCCGGGACAGGGTTGGCTACGAGCAGTACTTC. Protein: CASSRSRDRVGYEQYF.

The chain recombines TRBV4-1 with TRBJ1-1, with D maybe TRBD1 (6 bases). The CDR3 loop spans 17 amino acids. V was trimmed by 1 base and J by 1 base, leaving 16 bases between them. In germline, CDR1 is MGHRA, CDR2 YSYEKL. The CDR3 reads CASSQGWRGAWNTEAFF. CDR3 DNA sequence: TGCGCCAGCAGCCAAGGGTGGCGGGGGGCTTGGAACACTGAAGCTTTCTTT.

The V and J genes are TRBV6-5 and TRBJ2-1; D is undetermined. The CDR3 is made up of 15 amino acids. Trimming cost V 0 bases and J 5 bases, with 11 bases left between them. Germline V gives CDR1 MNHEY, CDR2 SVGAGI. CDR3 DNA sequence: TGTGCCAGCAGTTACTCGGGCCTTGTCAACAATGAGCAGTTCTTC. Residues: CASSYSGLVNNEQFF.

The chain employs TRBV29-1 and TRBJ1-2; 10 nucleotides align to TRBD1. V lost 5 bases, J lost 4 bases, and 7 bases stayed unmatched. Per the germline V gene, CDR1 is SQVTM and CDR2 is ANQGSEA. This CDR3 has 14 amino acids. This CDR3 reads CSVTGTGVLYGYTF. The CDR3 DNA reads TGCAGCGTTACCGGGACAGGGGTCCTCTATGGCTACACCTTC.

The CDR3 DNA reads TGTGCCAGCAGTTACGAGGGCATTGGGAGGGGAGGTTGGAAGACCCAGTACTTC. Its protein is CASSYEGIGRGGWKTQYF. This chain uses TRBV6-5 with TRBJ2-5, with TRBD2 identical over 7 bases. Trimming took 2 bases from V and 6 from J; bases not matched to a gene: 18. The CDR3 extends over 18 amino acids. Looked up from germline, CDR1 is MNHEY and CDR2 is SVGAGI.